The clone carrying this TCR beta chain has only a few counts. Its antigen is as yet unknown. TCRdb re-called the reads with MiXCR, one entry per CDR3 protein. Of around 110,000 distinct CDR3 sequences in the sample, around 10% were seen once. This entry is derived from a study of T cell repertoires in cytomegalovirus infection. At the level of the study: In public TCR beta signatures, there were indications of both CMV infection and matching HLA type. Points from the study as a whole: HLA-C-restricted CMV-specific TCR beta clonotypes prevailed in the ex vivo response.

Germline CDR1 reads SQVTM; CDR2 reads ANQGSEA. V shed 4 bases, J shed 3 bases, and the junction held 0 bases outside the gene matches. This CDR3 has 12 amino acids. The chain recombines TRBV29-1 with TRBJ1-2; 9 positions agree with TRBD1. This TCR was recovered from a human donor in good health (CMV status not recorded). Some clones in this sample may be carry-over from other donors' samples. Sequenced material: PBMCs, sequenced either directly or after in vitro stimulation (not recorded which). The CDR3: CSVGQGDYGYTF. The CDR3 DNA reads TGCAGCGTTGGACAGGGGGACTATGGCTACACCTTC.